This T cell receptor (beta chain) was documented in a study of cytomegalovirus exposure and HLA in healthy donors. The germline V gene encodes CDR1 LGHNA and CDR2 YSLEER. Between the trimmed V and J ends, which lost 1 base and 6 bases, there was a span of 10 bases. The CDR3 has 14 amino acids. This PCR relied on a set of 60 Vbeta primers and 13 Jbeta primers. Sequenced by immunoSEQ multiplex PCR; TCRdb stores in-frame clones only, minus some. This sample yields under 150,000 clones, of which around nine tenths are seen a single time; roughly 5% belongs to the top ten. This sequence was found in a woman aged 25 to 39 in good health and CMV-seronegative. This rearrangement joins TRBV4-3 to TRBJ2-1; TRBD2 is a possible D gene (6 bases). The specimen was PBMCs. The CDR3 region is CASSQGRESNEQFF. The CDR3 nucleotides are TGCGCCAGCAGCCAAGGCCGGGAGTCCAATGAGCAGTTCTTC.